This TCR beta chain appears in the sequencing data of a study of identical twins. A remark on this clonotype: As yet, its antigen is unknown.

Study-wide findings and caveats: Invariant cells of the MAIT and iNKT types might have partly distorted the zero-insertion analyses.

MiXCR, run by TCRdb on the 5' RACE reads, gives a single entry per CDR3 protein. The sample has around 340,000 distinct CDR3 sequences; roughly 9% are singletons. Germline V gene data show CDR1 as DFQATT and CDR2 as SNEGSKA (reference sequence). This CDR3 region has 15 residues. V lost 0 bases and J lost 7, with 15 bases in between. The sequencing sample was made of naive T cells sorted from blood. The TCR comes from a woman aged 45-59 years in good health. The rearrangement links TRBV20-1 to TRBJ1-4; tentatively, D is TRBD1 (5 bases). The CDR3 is CSARDPQGRGEKLFF. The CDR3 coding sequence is TGCAGTGCTAGAGATCCCCAGGGAAGGGGTGAAAAACTGTTTTTT.